Below, 9 T cell receptor beta chains from the same sample are listed, as sequenced in a study of CD8+CD57+ T cells in acquired aplastic anemia. Profiling of TCR beta VDJ combinations and CDR3 sequences used genomic DNA as template. Via MiXCR, TCRdb re-called the reads, giving one row per CDR3 protein. The sample includes approximately 200,000 distinct CDR3 sequences, roughly 56% of them seen just once. Material for sequencing was sorted CD4+, CD8+, or CD8+CD57+ T cells (not recorded which) from PBMCs. The receptors were sampled from a human donor in good health, serving as a control.

The sample holds many counts of this clonotype. This chain uses TRBV5-8 with TRBJ1-3; the D gene is possibly TRBD1 (6 bases). The CDR3 contains 15 residues. Germline V gives CDR1 SGHTS, CDR2 YDEGEE. Trimming stripped 3 bases from V and 6 bases from J, with 16 bases between. CDR3 coding DNA: TGTGCCAGCAGCTCCAGGGGCTACCGGGAAAACACCATATATTTT. As protein: CASSSRGYRENTIYF.

This clonotype was observed at least ten times. This chain connects TRBV6-2 or TRBV6-3 to TRBJ2-7; D tentatively fits TRBD1 or TRBD2 (5 bases each). The CDR3 has 18 residues. The germline CDR1 and CDR2 sequences are MNHEY and SVGEGT. V was shortened by 0 bases and J by 0 bases, with 18 bases between the two germline ends. CDR3 in amino acids: CASSYSDKGRSSSYEQYF. The CDR3 DNA reads TGTGCCAGCAGTTACTCAGATAAGGGACGGTCGAGCTCCTACGAGCAGTACTTC.

The CDR3 DNA follows: TGTGCCACCAGCAGAGATACAATTGAAGGACGGATTTATGGCTACACCTTC. It codes for CATSRDTIEGRIYGYTF. The chain links TRBV15 to TRBJ1-2, with no clear D. With 0 bases removed from V and 5 bases from J, the gap between germline ends came to 19 bases. CDR3 length: 17 amino acids. CDR1 and CDR2 (germline): LNHNV, YYDKDF (reference sequence).

To note about this clonotype: Since a much larger clone is just one base distant, this may be a read error. DNA for the CDR3: TGTGCCAGCAGTGTAGGAGGGGGCGAGCGGTACTTC. Translated: CASSVGGGERYF. The rearrangement links TRBV28 to TRBJ2-7; D may be TRBD1 (7 bases). From germline, CDR1 is MDHEN and CDR2 SYDVKM. CDR3 length equals 12 residues.

V usage is TRBV7-2 and J usage is TRBJ2-2; D is possibly TRBD1 (6 bases). The germline V gene has CDR1 SGHTA and CDR2 FQGNSA. V was pared by 6 bases and J by 7 bases, with 15 bases between. The CDR3 is 14 residues long. CDR3 residues: CASSPTLQGGELFF. The DNA of the CDR3 is TGTGCCAGCAGTCCTACTCTACAGGGCGGGGAGCTGTTTTTT.

The CDR3 sequence: CATSDQQGELFF. CDR3 bases: TGTGCCACCAGTGATCAACAGGGTGAGTTGTTCTTC. The J gene is TRBJ2-1, the V gene TRBV24-1, with a tentative D call TRBD1 (6 bases). This CDR3 has 12 residues. CDR1 KGHDR and CDR2 SFDVKD come from the germline V gene. V gave up 3 bases and J gave up 15 bases, with 14 bases separating them.

The V call is TRBV28, the J call TRBJ1-1; 9 bases match TRBD1. Germline V gives CDR1 MDHEN, CDR2 SYDVKM. Losses at the gene ends were 6 bases for V and 5 bases for J; bases not matched to a gene: 7. The CDR3 is 14 residues long. CDR3 loop: CASRHTGGRTEAFF. The CDR3 coding sequence is TGTGCCAGCAGGCATACAGGGGGCAGGACTGAAGCTTTCTTT.

The chain recombines TRBV7-2 with TRBJ1-6, with D possibly TRBD1 on 6 matching bases. V was pared by 6 bases and J by 5 bases, with 14 bases between. Germline CDR1 SGHTA, CDR2 FQGNSA. CDR3 length: 15 amino acids. The CDR3 bases are TGTGCCAGCAGTAGAGGTCAGGGGCATAATTCACCCCTCCACTTT. As protein: CASSRGQGHNSPLHF.

This clonotype was observed many times. The rearrangement uses TRBV4-3 and TRBJ1-3; D may be TRBD1 (5 bases). The V end lost 0 bases, the J end lost 2 bases, and 8 bases lay between the germline ends. CDR1 is LGHNA and CDR2 is YSLEER in the germline V gene. CDR3 size: 15 residues. Written as DNA, the CDR3 is TGCGCCAGCAGCCAAGATTCAGGGACTGGAAACACCATATATTTT. Translation: CASSQDSGTGNTIYF.